The clone carrying this T cell receptor (beta chain) was recorded a few times. Possible read error: a much larger clone is one base away. The sample belongs to a study of blood T cells in healthy people across ages. Across the whole study: Through template switching, about one barcoded beta molecule was captured per two T cells, as measured in model experiments.

V was shortened by 6 bases and J by 6 bases, with 12 bases between the two germline ends. The length of the CDR3 is 13 residues. It was with a sample-barcoded 5' primer and a J-beta primer mix that a second PCR of about 7 to 12 cycles was run. Tags on each cDNA molecule came from a template-switch adaptor with 12 random nucleotides. TCRdb processed the 5' RACE reads anew with MiXCR; each CDR3 protein has one entry. Of about 1.1 million distinct CDR3 sequences listed, around two fifths are singletons. The rearrangement uses TRBV12-3 or TRBV12-4 and TRBJ2-1, with a tentative D call TRBD2 (5 bases). The material sequenced was blood. The TCR sequence derives from a man between 18 and 29 years old in good health. CDR3 residues: CASSPTTGNEQFF. Written as DNA, the CDR3 is TGTGCCAGCAGCCCGACTACCGGCAATGAGCAGTTCTTC.